Presented here are 30 T cell receptor beta chains from one specimen sequenced in a study of shared clonotypes between healthy human individuals. Data came from immunoSEQ multiplex PCR; TCRdb stores just in-frame clones and leaves some out. The sample lists 2.3 million or so clones; 90% to 95% were seen once. Sequenced: naive CD4+ T cells from PBMCs. The subset was: CD45RA+ positively selected. The source of these receptors is a man aged 18 to 29 in good health. Some clones in this sample may be carry-over from other donors' samples.

The J gene is TRBJ2-1, the V gene TRBV27, with a possible D match to TRBD1 (7 bases). Germline V gene sequence: CDR1 MNHEY, CDR2 SMNVEV (reference sequence). The CDR3 contains 18 residues. V lost 4 bases, J lost 5 bases, and 24 bases lay in between. The CDR3 protein is CASSSDRRGQEFNNEQFF. The CDR3 DNA reads as TGTGCCAGCAGTTCGGACAGGAGGGGCCAGGAGTTCAACAATGAGCAGTTCTTC.

The rearrangement joins TRBV18 to TRBJ1-2; D gene uncertain. The V gene's germline CDR1 is KGHSH and CDR2 LQKENI. The CDR3 contains 15 residues. V was shortened by 2 bases and J by 4 bases, with 14 bases between the two germline ends. The CDR3 nucleotides are TGTGCCAGCTCACCAGTGAGGCAAGCTACCTATGGCTACACCTTC. It codes for CASSPVRQATYGYTF.

The DNA of the CDR3 is TGTGCCAGCAGCTTAGATAAGCGGGACCAAAGAGGCGGGGAGCTGTTTTTT. Residues: CASSLDKRDQRGGELFF. J is TRBJ2-2 and V is TRBV11-3; 7 bases match TRBD2. Germline CDR1 is SGHNT and CDR2 is YENEEA. The CDR3 spans 17 residues. The trim removed 0 bases at V and 7 bases at J, leaving 11 bases unmatched.

CDR3: CASSLRTGTPNEQYF. DNA for the CDR3: TGCGCCAGCAGCTTGAGGACGGGGACTCCCAACGAGCAGTACTTC. The chain couples TRBV5-1 to TRBJ2-7; tentatively, D is TRBD2 (6 bases). This CDR3 has 15 residues. Germline V gene sequence: CDR1 SGHRS, CDR2 YFSETQ. Deletions cut 1 base from V and 5 bases from J, with 16 bases between.

The V call is TRBV29-1, the J call TRBJ1-2, with 7 bases identical to TRBD1. The trim removed 7 bases at V and 8 bases at J, leaving 16 bases unmatched. Germline V gene sequence: CDR1 SQVTM, CDR2 ANQGSEA. CDR3 length: 14 residues. This CDR3 is CSAGANRGGDGYTF. CDR3 bases: TGCAGCGCTGGGGCCAACAGGGGTGGGGACGGCTACACCTTC.

On this clone itself: This sample also contains other DNA sequences that code for the same CDR3. V and J are TRBV6-5 and TRBJ2-7, with 9 bases fitting TRBD1. CDR1 and CDR2 (germline): MNHEY, SVGAGI. Trimming cost V 0 bases and J 3 bases; bases outside gene matches: 3. The CDR3 covers 15 residues. CDR3 sequence (DNA): TGTGCCAGCAGTTACTCCGGGACAGGGTTCTACGAGCAGTACTTC. It specifies CASSYSGTGFYEQYF.

Notes on this clone: Other nucleotide sequences from this sample produce the same CDR3. The chain links TRBV18 to TRBJ1-2; tentatively, D is TRBD1 (6 bases). CDR3 size: 14 residues. The V gene's germline CDR1 is KGHSH and CDR2 LQKENI. The V gene lost 3 bases and the J gene lost 2 bases, with 10 bases spanning the gap. The CDR3 sequence: CASSPSDRNYGYTF. The CDR3 DNA is TGTGCCAGCTCACCTTCGGACAGAAACTATGGCTACACCTTC.

CDR3 sequence: CASSRPDRGANEKLFF. The CDR3 nucleotides are TGTGCCAGCAGCCGCCCGGACAGGGGAGCTAATGAAAAACTGTTTTTT. V is TRBV7-9 and J is TRBJ1-4; 9 bases line up with TRBD1. After removal of 5 bases from V and 3 bases from J, the junction contained 7 bases not matched to a gene. CDR1 and CDR2 (germline): SEHNR, FQNEAQ (reference sequence). The CDR3 length is 16 residues.

This CDR3 is CASSDGLGSYNEQFF. As DNA, the CDR3 is TGTGCCAGCAGTGACGGGCTGGGCTCCTACAATGAGCAGTTCTTC. This chain uses TRBV2 with TRBJ2-1; D uncertain. Trimming shortened V by 3 bases and J by 0 bases, and 9 bases separated the two germline ends. This CDR3 spans 15 amino acids. Germline-derived CDR1 and CDR2 are SNHLY and FYNNEI.

The chain links TRBV7-8 to TRBJ2-3; 8 nucleotides align to TRBD1. The V gene's germline CDR1 is SGHVS and CDR2 FQNEAQ. Trimming took 4 bases from V and 1 from J; bases not matched to a gene: 4. This CDR3 has 15 residues. DNA of the CDR3: TGTGCCAGCAGCTCGACGGACAGGGGCACAGATACGCAGTATTTT. Its protein is CASSSTDRGTDTQYF.

The CDR3 coding sequence is TGTGCCAGCAGTCCCGAAGCGCAGCTGGGCACTGAAGCTTTCTTT. This gives the protein CASSPEAQLGTEAFF. V is TRBV6-5 and J is TRBJ1-1, with D unresolved. Deletions cut 5 bases from V and 4 bases from J, with 17 bases between. CDR3 length equals 15 residues. Germline V gene data show CDR1 as MNHEY and CDR2 as SVGAGI.

The J gene is TRBJ1-2, the V gene TRBV6-1; weak D call: TRBD1 (6 bases). Germline V gives CDR1 MNHNS, CDR2 SASEGT. The CDR3 has 12 amino acids. Between the trimmed V and J ends, which lost 7 bases and 7 bases, there was a span of 13 bases. CDR3 sequence (DNA): TGTGCCAGCAAAGGGGGGGGCGTTGGCTACACCTTC. It translates to CASKGGGVGYTF.

The genes are TRBV28 and TRBJ1-3, with 8 bases identical to TRBD1. Unmatched junction bases numbered 2, after V lost 4 bases and J lost 0 bases. The V gene's germline CDR1 is MDHEN and CDR2 SYDVKM. CDR3 length: 15 residues. The CDR3 loop reads CASSSGGLSGNTIYF. The CDR3 DNA follows: TGTGCCAGCAGTTCAGGGGGCCTCTCTGGAAACACCATATATTTT.

The gene calls are TRBV7-3 and TRBJ2-2; tentatively, D is TRBD2 (7 bases). Germline lookup yields CDR1 SGHTA and CDR2 FQGTGA. V lost 5 bases, J lost 4 bases, and 14 bases lay in between. The CDR3 runs 15 residues. CDR3: CASSLGGPGTGELFF. The CDR3 region has the DNA TGTGCCAGCAGCCTGGGGGGGCCTGGCACCGGGGAGCTGTTTTTT.

The CDR3 spells CASSWGTPTGQRIPYEQYF. The CDR3 DNA sequence: TGTGCCAGCAGCTGGGGGACTCCCACGGGACAGAGAATCCCCTACGAGCAGTACTTC. The rearrangement uses TRBV11-2 and TRBJ2-7, with D tentatively TRBD1 (7 bases). CDR3 length: 19 residues. The germline V gene encodes CDR1 SGHAT and CDR2 FQNNGV. V gave up 4 bases and J gave up 2 bases, with 27 bases separating them.

The rearrangement joins TRBV18 to TRBJ1-3, with 7 bases fitting TRBD1. Germline CDR1 reads KGHSH; CDR2 reads LQKENI. The CDR3 covers 16 residues. The trim removed 4 bases at V and 0 bases at J, leaving 6 bases unmatched. The CDR3 reads CASSLLDRSSGNTIYF. In DNA form, the CDR3 reads TGTGCCAGCTCACTACTGGACAGGTCCTCTGGAAACACCATATATTTT.

The chain uses TRBV29-1 and TRBJ2-5; 8 bases align to TRBD2. V was clipped by 4 bases and J by 5 bases; unmatched bases: 6. The CDR3 consists of 13 residues. CDR1 and CDR2 from the germline V gene are SQVTM and ANQGSEA. The CDR3 nucleotides read TGCAGCGTTGGAGCGGGAGTAGGTGAGACCCAGTACTTC. Its translation is CSVGAGVGETQYF.

V is TRBV11-3 and J is TRBJ2-2; 9 nucleotides align to TRBD1. The junction had 4 bases not matched to a gene; V was cut back by 6 bases and J by 2 bases. Germline V gene data show CDR1 as SGHNT and CDR2 as YENEEA. This CDR3 comprises 15 residues. CDR3: CASRAGQGNTGELFF. CDR3 in DNA: TGTGCCAGCAGGGCGGGACAGGGAAACACCGGGGAGCTGTTTTTT.

The chain combines TRBV10-3 with TRBJ1-1, with D unresolved. The germline gives CDR1 ENHRY, CDR2 SYGVKD. The V end lost 6 bases, the J end lost 8 bases, and 22 bases lay between the germline ends. This CDR3 contains 15 residues. The DNA for the CDR3 is TGTGCCATCAGGGGTGATAGGGCCAGCCTGAAGGAAGCTTTCTTT. Translating gives CAIRGDRASLKEAFF.

The rearrangement uses TRBV5-1 and TRBJ2-1; 10 positions agree with TRBD2. The CDR3 is made up of 13 amino acids. The V segment lost 4 bases and the J segment 9 bases; nucleotides outside the gene matches: 4. The germline CDR1 and CDR2 sequences are SGHRS and YFSETQ. The CDR3 coding sequence is TGCGCCAGCAGCGAGGGACTAGCGATTGAGCAGTTCTTC. Protein product: CASSEGLAIEQFF.

This clone came up a few times. V gene TRBV2 combines with J gene TRBJ2-2; the D gene could be TRBD1 or TRBD2 (5 bases each). CDR3 length: 14 residues. V dropped 6 bases and J dropped 2 bases, with 10 bases sitting between them. Germline V gene lookup returns CDR1 SNHLY and CDR2 FYNNEI. The DNA for the CDR3 is TGTGCCAGCAGACCCCGGGACAACACCGGGGAGCTGTTTTTT. This sequence encodes CASRPRDNTGELFF.

The chain is built from TRBV7-2 and TRBJ2-5; D not resolved. CDR3 length: 14 amino acids. V was cut by 5 bases and J by 1 base, with 11 bases left in between. Looked up from germline, CDR1 is SGHTA and CDR2 is FQGNSA. DNA of the CDR3: TGTGCCAGCAGCCTGAGACTTTCCCAAGAGACCCAGTACTTC. This gives the protein CASSLRLSQETQYF.

The chain links TRBV5-4 to TRBJ2-1, with 9 bases identical to TRBD2. Looked up from germline, CDR1 is SGHNT and CDR2 is YYREEE (reference sequence). V lost 4 bases, J lost 7 bases, and 12 bases stayed unmatched. This CDR3 contains 16 residues. This chain's CDR3 is CASSPAGGRAQNEQFF. Written as DNA, the CDR3 is TGTGCCAGCAGCCCCGCCGGCGGGAGGGCCCAAAATGAGCAGTTCTTC. Variable domain in full (rest from reference TRBV5-4 and TRBJ2-1): ETGVTQSPTHLIKTRGQQVTLRCSSQSGHNTVSWYQQALGQGPQFIFQYYREEENGRGNFPPRFSGLQFPNYSSELNVNALELDDSALYLCASSPAGGRAQNEQFFGPGTRLTVL.

This clone was detected only once. The V gene is TRBV28, the J gene TRBJ1-5; 11 nucleotides agree with TRBD1. Germline CDR1 is MDHEN and CDR2 is SYDVKM. V was pared by 2 bases and J by 4 bases, with 4 bases of the junction left unmatched. The CDR3 is 16 residues long. The CDR3 here is CASSLMGQGVNQPQHF. The CDR3 DNA is TGTGCCAGCAGTTTAATGGGACAGGGGGTAAATCAGCCCCAGCATTTT.

CDR3 nucleotides: TGTGCCAGCAGTTTGGTAGCGGGAGTTGTTAAGCAGTACTTC. This translates into CASSLVAGVVKQYF. V and J are TRBV28 and TRBJ2-7, with 9 bases lining up with TRBD2. CDR1 is MDHEN, CDR2 SYDVKM, per germline. This CDR3 spans 14 amino acids. V trimming: 3 bases; J trimming: 8 bases; junction bases outside the gene matches: 8.

Only one count was recorded for this clone. The chain carries TRBV28 and TRBJ2-7, with 7 bases identical to TRBD2. J gave up 1 base and V 6 bases, and 9 bases lay outside the gene matches. CDR3 length: 15 residues. The germline gives CDR1 MDHEN, CDR2 SYDVKM. The DNA of the CDR3 is TGTGCCAGCAGCCCCATCCGAGCGGGGTCCTACGAGCAGTACTTC. This codes for CASSPIRAGSYEQYF.

V usage is TRBV28 and J usage is TRBJ2-1, with a tentative D call TRBD2 (7 bases). The CDR3 is made up of 15 amino acids. V lost 5 bases to trimming and J lost 5 bases, with 16 bases between them. Germline CDR1 MDHEN, CDR2 SYDVKM. The CDR3 DNA follows: TGTGCCAGCAGTCCCCTCGGGGGGCTTGACAATGAGCAGTTCTTC. This encodes CASSPLGGLDNEQFF.

This clone is a singleton in its sample. The rearrangement joins TRBV30 to TRBJ1-4; TRBD1 matches 8 bases. There are 15 residues in the CDR3. Germline loops: CDR1 GTSNPN, CDR2 SVGIG (reference sequence). Trimming cost V 3 bases and J 10 bases; bases outside gene matches: 13. CDR3 in DNA: TGTGCCTGGAGGCCACCGGGACAGGCCTTTGGAAAACTGTTTTTT. As protein: CAWRPPGQAFGKLFF. Complete variable domain (other parts from reference TRBV30 and TRBJ1-4): SQTIHQWPATLVQPVGSPLSLECTVEGTSNPNLYWYRQAAGRGLQLLFYSVGIGQISSEVPQNLSASRPQDRQFILSSKKLLLSDSGFYLCAWRPPGQAFGKLFFGSGTQLSVL.

The chain joins TRBV27 to TRBJ2-6, with D possibly being TRBD2 (5 bases). The V gene lost 5 bases and the J gene lost 1 base, with 18 bases spanning the gap. Germline values: CDR1 MNHEY, CDR2 SMNVEV (reference sequence). The CDR3 covers 18 residues. CDR3 DNA: TGTGCCAGCAGTCCCCCGGGCTTCCCGGGGTCTGGGGCCAACGTCCTGACTTTC. Its translation: CASSPPGFPGSGANVLTF.

The chain employs TRBV6-5 and TRBJ2-7; D tentatively reads TRBD1 or TRBD2 (5 bases each). Trimming took off 0 bases at V and 10 bases at J, with 13 bases between the two ends. The length of the CDR3 is 13 residues. Per the germline V gene, CDR1 is MNHEY and CDR2 is SVGAGI. The CDR3 DNA follows: TGTGCCAGCAGTTACTCTCGATTGGGGGACCAGTACTTC. It codes for CASSYSRLGDQYF.